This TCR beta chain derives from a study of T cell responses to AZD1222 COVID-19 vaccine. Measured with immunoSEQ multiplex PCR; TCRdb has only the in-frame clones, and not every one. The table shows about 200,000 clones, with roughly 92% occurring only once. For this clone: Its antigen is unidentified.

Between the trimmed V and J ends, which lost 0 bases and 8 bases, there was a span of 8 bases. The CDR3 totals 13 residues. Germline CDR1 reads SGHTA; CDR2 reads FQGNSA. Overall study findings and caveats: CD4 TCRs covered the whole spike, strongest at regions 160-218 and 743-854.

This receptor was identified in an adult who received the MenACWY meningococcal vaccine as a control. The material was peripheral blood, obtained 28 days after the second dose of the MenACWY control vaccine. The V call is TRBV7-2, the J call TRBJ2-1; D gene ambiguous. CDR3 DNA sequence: TGTGCCAGCAGCTTAGCGCTGTGGGATGAGCAGTTCTTC. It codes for CASSLALWDEQFF.